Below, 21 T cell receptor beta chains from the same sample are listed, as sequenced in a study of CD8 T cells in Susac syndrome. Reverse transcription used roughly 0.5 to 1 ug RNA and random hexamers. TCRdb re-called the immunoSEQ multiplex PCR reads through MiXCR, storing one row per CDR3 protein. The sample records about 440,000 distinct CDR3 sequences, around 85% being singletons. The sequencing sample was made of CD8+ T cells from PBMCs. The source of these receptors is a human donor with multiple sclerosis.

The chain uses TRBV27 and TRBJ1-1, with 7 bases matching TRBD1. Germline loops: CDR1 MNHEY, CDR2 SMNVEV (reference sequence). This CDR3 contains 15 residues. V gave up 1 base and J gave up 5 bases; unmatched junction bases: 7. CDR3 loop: CASSLFSGGETEAFF. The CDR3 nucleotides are TGTGCCAGCAGTTTATTCTCAGGGGGGGAAACTGAAGCTTTCTTT.

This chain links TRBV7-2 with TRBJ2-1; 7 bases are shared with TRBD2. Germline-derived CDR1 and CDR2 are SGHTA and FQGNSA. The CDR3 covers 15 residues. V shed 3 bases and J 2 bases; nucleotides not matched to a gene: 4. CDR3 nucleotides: TGTGCCAGCAGCTTTCTAGCGGACCCCTACAATGAGCAGTTCTTC. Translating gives CASSFLADPYNEQFF. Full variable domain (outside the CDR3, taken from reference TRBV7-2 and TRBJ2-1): GAGVSQSPSNKVTEKGKDVELRCDPISGHTALYWYRQSLGQGLEFLIYFQGNSAPDKSGLPSDRFSAERTGGSVSTLTIQRTQQEDSAVYLCASSFLADPYNEQFFGPGTRLTVL.

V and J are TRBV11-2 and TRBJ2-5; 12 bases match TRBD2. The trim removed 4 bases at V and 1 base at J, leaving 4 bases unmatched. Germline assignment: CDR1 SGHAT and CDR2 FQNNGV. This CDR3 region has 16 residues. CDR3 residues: CASSSWTSGVQETQYF. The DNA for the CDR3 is TGTGCCAGCAGCTCTTGGACTAGCGGGGTCCAAGAGACCCAGTACTTC. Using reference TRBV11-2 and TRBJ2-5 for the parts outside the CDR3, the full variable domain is EAGVAQSPRYKIIEKRQSVAFWCNPISGHATLYWYQQILGQGPKLLIQFQNNGVVDDSQLPKDRFSAERLKGVDSTLKIQPAKLEDSAVYLCASSSWTSGVQETQYFGPGTRLLVL.

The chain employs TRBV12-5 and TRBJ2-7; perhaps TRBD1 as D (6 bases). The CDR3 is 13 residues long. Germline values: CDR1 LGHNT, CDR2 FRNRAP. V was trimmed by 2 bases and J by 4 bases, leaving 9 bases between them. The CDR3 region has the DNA TGTGCTAGTGGTTTGACAGGGACGTACGAGCAGTACTTC. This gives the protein CASGLTGTYEQYF.

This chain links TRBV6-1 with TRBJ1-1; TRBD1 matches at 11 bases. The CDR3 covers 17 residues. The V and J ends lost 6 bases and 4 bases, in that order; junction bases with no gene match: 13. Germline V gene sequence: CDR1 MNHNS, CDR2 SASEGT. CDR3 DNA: TGTGCCAGCAGACTCCGGACAGGGGGCGCGAGGAGCACTGAAGCTTTCTTT. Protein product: CASRLRTGGARSTEAFF.

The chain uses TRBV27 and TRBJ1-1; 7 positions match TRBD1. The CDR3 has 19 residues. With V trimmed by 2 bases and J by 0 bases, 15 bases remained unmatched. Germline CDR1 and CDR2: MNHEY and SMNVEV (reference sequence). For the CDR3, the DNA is TGTGCCAGCAGTTTAGGACCGGGACAGATCCCCCCTATGAACACTGAAGCTTTCTTT. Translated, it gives CASSLGPGQIPPMNTEAFF.

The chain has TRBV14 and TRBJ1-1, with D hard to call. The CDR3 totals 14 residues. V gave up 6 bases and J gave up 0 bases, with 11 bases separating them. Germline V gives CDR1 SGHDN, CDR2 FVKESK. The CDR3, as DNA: TGTGCCAGCAGTCCGGACCCCATGAACACTGAAGCTTTCTTT. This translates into CASSPDPMNTEAFF.

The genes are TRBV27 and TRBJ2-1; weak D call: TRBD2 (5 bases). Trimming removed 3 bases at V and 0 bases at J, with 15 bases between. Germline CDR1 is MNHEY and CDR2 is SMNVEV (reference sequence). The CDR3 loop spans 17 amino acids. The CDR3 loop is CASSFGGLLSSYNEQFF. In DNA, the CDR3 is TGTGCCAGCAGTTTTGGTGGACTTCTCAGCTCCTACAATGAGCAGTTCTTC.

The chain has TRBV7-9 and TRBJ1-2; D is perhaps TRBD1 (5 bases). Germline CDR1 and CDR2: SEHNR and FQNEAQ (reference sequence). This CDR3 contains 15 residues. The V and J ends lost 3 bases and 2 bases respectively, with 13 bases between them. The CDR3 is CASSFLEQDNYGYTF. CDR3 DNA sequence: TGTGCCAGCAGCTTCTTGGAACAGGACAACTATGGCTACACCTTC.

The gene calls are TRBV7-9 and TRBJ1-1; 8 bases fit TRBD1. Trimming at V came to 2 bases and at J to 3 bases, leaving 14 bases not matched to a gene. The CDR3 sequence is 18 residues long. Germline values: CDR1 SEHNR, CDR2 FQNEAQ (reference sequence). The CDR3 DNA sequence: TGTGCCAGCAGCTTAAAGGGACAGGCCATTTGGGGGGACACTGAAGCTTTCTTT. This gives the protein CASSLKGQAIWGDTEAFF.

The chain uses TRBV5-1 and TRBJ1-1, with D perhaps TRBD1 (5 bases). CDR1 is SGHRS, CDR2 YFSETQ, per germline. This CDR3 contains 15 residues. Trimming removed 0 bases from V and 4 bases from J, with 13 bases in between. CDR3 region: CASSLARVGGTEAFF. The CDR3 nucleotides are TGCGCCAGCAGCTTGGCCAGGGTAGGTGGCACTGAAGCTTTCTTT.

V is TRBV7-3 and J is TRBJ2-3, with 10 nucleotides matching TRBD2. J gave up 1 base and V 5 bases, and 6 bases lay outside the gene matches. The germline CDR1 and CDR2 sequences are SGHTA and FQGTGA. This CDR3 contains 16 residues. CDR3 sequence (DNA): TGTGCCAGCAGCGCTTGGACTAGCGGAGGCACAGATACGCAGTATTTT. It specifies CASSAWTSGGTDTQYF.

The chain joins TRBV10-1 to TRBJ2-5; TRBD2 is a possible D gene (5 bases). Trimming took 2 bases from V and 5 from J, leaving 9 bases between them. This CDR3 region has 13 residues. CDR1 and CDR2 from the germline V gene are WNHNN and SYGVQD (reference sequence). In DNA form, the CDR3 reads TGCGCCAGCAGTGAGGGGAGATTCGAGACCCAGTACTTC. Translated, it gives CASSEGRFETQYF.

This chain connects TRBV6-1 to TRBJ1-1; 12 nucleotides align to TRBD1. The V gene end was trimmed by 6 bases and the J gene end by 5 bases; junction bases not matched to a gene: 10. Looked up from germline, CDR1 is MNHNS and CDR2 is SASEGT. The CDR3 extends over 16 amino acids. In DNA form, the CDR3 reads TGTGCCAGCAGCAGAGGGACAGGGGGCGAGAAGACTGAAGCTTTCTTT. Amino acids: CASSRGTGGEKTEAFF.

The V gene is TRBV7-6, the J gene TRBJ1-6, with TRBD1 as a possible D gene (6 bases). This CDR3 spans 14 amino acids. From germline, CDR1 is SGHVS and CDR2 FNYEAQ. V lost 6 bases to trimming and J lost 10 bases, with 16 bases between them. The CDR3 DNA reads TGTGCCAGCAGTTCCGACAGGTCGGCATCACCCCTCCACTTT. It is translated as CASSSDRSASPLHF.

The CDR3 coding sequence is TGTGCCAGCAGTATCCCGGGCCTACCCCTCCACTTT. Protein: CASSIPGLPLHF. This chain joins TRBV27 and TRBJ1-6; the D is unclear. Between the trimmed V and J ends, which lost 5 bases and 12 bases, there was a span of 11 bases. The length of the CDR3 is 12 residues. The germline V gene has CDR1 MNHEY and CDR2 SMNVEV (reference sequence).

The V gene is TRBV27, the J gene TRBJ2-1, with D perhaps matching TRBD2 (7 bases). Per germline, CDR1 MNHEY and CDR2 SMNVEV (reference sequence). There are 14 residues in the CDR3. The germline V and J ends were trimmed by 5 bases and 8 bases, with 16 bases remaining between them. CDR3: CASSLRRGADEQFF. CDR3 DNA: TGTGCCAGCAGTCTAAGACGGGGGGCTGATGAGCAGTTCTTC.

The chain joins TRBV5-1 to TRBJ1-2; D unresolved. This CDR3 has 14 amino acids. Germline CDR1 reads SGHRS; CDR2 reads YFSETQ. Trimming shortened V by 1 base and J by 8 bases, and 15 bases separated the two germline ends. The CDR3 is CASSLLESLEGYTF. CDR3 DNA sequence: TGCGCCAGCAGCTTGTTGGAGTCTCTCGAGGGCTACACCTTC.

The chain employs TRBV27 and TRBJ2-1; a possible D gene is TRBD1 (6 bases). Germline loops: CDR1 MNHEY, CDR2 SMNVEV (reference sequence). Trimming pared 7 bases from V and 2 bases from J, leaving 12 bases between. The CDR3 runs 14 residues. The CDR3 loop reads CASNPSGAYNEQFF. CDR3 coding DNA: TGTGCCAGCAACCCCTCAGGGGCCTACAATGAGCAGTTCTTC.

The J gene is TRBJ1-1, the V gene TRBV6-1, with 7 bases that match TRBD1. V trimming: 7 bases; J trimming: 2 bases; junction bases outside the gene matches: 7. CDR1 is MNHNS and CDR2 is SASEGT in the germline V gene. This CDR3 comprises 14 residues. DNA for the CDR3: TGTGCCAGCACCCGGGGACAGACAAACACTGAAGCTTTCTTT. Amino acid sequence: CASTRGQTNTEAFF.

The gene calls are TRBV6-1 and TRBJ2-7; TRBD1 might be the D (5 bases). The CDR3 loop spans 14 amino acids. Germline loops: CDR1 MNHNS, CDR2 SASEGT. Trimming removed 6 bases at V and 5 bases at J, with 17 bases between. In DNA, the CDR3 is TGTGCCAGCAGATTCTTAGGCAGGGTCGACGAGCAGTACTTC. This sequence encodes CASRFLGRVDEQYF.